The 16 T cell receptor beta chains below were found in one sample sequenced in a study of T cells expressing NK-cell markers. TCRdb reprocessed the 5' RACE reads and stores each CDR3 protein as one record, lacking DNA. This table holds 500,000 or so distinct CDR3 sequences. Sequences were obtained from blood T cells: a sorted CD56 or NKG2C T cell subset, CD4+ or CD8+ T cells, or bulk PBMC T cells (not recorded which). These receptors all come from a man in his late teens or twenties in good health.

This chain connects TRBV5-1 to TRBJ2-5; without DNA, the TCRdb call of TRBD1 cannot be checked. CDR1 is SGHRS and CDR2 is YFSETQ in the germline V gene. The CDR3 covers 15 residues. CDR3 residues: CASSRDRGYQETQYF.

This chain links TRBV7-2 with TRBJ2-1; TCRdb calls TRBD2, which cannot be checked without DNA. Germline V lookup: CDR1 SGHTA, CDR2 FQGNSA. The CDR3 sequence is 15 residues long. The CDR3 loop is CASSPSYISYNEQFF.

CDR3 protein: CASKARGSSTDTQYF. The chain combines TRBV5-1 with TRBJ2-3; TCRdb gives TRBD1 as the D gene, but with no DNA this cannot be confirmed. The germline gives CDR1 SGHRS, CDR2 YFSETQ. This CDR3 comprises 15 residues.

The gene calls are TRBV12-3 or TRBV12-4 and TRBJ1-1. The CDR3 is 13 amino acids. The CDR3 loop is CASSFEGNTEAFF.

The chain recombines TRBV5-1 with TRBJ2-1; there is no DNA to check the TCRdb D call of TRBD2. The CDR3 contains 17 residues. The V gene's germline CDR1 is SGHRS and CDR2 YFSETQ. The CDR3 sequence is CASSPSPLGSSYNEQFF.

The chain links TRBV29-1 to TRBJ2-1; TCRdb selects TRBD1, and the lack of DNA leaves this call unchecked. Germline V gene lookup returns CDR1 SQVTM and CDR2 ANQGSEA. The length of the CDR3 is 20 residues. CDR3 sequence reads: CSVGVSGGVPSGHYYNEQFF.

This clonotype is deemed medium-sized by its frequency. The chain employs TRBV12-3 or TRBV12-4 and TRBJ2-3; TCRdb's D gene call, TRBD2, goes unchecked for lack of DNA. The CDR3 length is 15 residues. CDR3 residues: CASSQILAGVDTQYF.

This sequence joins TRBV20-1 and TRBJ2-7; the TCRdb D gene call, TRBD1, has no DNA to confirm it. The length of the CDR3 is 14 residues. CDR1 is DFQATT and CDR2 is SNEGSKA in the germline V gene (reference sequence). The CDR3 reads CSANLRDRGREQYF.

V gene TRBV29-1 combines with J gene TRBJ2-7; the D call from TCRdb, TRBD1, cannot be confirmed without DNA. Germline V gene lookup returns CDR1 SQVTM and CDR2 ANQGSEA. The CDR3 is made up of 15 amino acids. The CDR3 reads CSVEEGHVSSYEQYF.

The chain recombines TRBV4-1 with TRBJ2-1; TCRdb reports TRBD2, a call that lacks DNA to check it against. The CDR3 extends over 15 amino acids. The germline CDR1 and CDR2 sequences are MGHRA and YSYEKL. The CDR3: CASSEGTSGSDEQFF.

V gene TRBV20-1 combines with J gene TRBJ2-1. Per the germline V gene, CDR1 is DFQATT and CDR2 is SNEGSKA (reference sequence). This CDR3 is 14 amino acids long. CDR3 protein: CSAWHQDGYNEQFF.

This rearrangement joins TRBV11-2 to TRBJ2-3. Germline CDR1 and CDR2: SGHAT and FQNNGV. This CDR3 comprises 11 residues. The CDR3: CASIVSDTQYF.

This chain uses TRBV20-1 with TRBJ2-1; TCRdb's assignment of TRBD2 cannot be checked, as there is no DNA. The length of the CDR3 is 17 residues. CDR1 and CDR2 (germline): DFQATT, SNEGSKA (reference sequence). The CDR3 spells CSASGLAGPEDYNEQFF.

J is TRBJ2-3 and V is TRBV15. The CDR3 extends over 15 amino acids. Germline assignment: CDR1 LNHNV and CDR2 YYDKDF (reference sequence). CDR3 in amino acids: CATSRDLSHTDTQYF.

The CDR3 sequence: CASSLGRAQETQYF. This rearrangement joins TRBV7-8 to TRBJ2-5; TCRdb proposes TRBD2, but this gene call is untestable without DNA. The germline V gene has CDR1 SGHVS and CDR2 FQNEAQ. The CDR3 spans 14 residues.

The chain recombines TRBV20-1 with TRBJ2-3; with no DNA, the TCRdb D assignment of TRBD2 cannot be verified. Germline CDR1 and CDR2: DFQATT and SNEGSKA (reference sequence). The CDR3 extends over 15 amino acids. The CDR3 sequence is CSARRIAGGTDTQYF.